The source of this T cell receptor (beta chain) is a study of persistence of HIV-infected CD4 T cells. A remark on this clone: Its antigen is still unknown.

The V end lost 3 bases, the J end lost 2 bases, and 11 bases lay between the germline ends. CDR3 size: 14 residues. Germline assignment: CDR1 ENHRY and CDR2 SYGVKD. This was the immunoSEQ version 4 assay in survey mode. Method: immunoSEQ multiplex PCR; TCRdb's copy keeps in-frame clones and lacks some. The sample contains about 64,000 clones, 65% to 80% of which appear only once. Cells were stimulated with overlapping HIV-1 Gag 15-mer peptides. CD40L-negative CD69-negative CD45RO-high memory CD4+ T cells were sorted as populations depleted of antigen-responding cells. For around 17 hours, CD8-depleted PBMCs received anti-CD28/CD49d costimulation, a CD40-blocking antibody and enfuvirtide.

The V gene is TRBV10-3, the J gene TRBJ2-7; TRBD1 or TRBD2 may be the D gene (5 bases each). The sample here was CD4+ T cells sorted from PBMCs after approximately 19-hour stimulation, taken from a patient who received antiretroviral therapy. The source is an adult man with HIV who was CMV-seropositive. CDR3 in amino acids: CAISDTGTAYEQYF. DNA of the CDR3: TGTGCCATCAGTGATACCGGGACGGCCTACGAGCAGTACTTC.